This T cell receptor (beta chain) was documented in a study of shared clonotypes between healthy human individuals. Using immunoSEQ multiplex PCR, the repertoire was profiled, and TCRdb retains in-frame clones only, with some absent. The table lists 750,000 to 1,000,000 clones, nearly 95% of them singletons, with about 24% in the top ten. Germline-derived CDR1 and CDR2 are SGHRS and YFSETQ. The CDR3 has 20 amino acids. The J segment lost 0 bases and the V segment lost 0 bases, leaving 18 bases of the junction unmatched. CD45RO-negative, CCR7-positively selected cells formed the naive CD8 fraction, excluding terminally differentiated effector memory CD45RA+ cells. About this clone itself: Antigen: not known.

Study conclusions and caveats: Sampling was confined to blood; repertoires within tissues likely differ.

The clonotype comes from a man between 25 and 39 years old in good health. The chain links TRBV5-1 to TRBJ2-7; TRBD1 matches 7 bases. The sequenced sample consisted of naive CD8+ T cells sorted from blood. The DNA of the CDR3 is TGCGCCAGCAGCTTGGGGTTCTTGATTTTGGGACAGCCGAACTCCTACGAGCAGTACTTC. Amino acids: CASSLGFLILGQPNSYEQYF.